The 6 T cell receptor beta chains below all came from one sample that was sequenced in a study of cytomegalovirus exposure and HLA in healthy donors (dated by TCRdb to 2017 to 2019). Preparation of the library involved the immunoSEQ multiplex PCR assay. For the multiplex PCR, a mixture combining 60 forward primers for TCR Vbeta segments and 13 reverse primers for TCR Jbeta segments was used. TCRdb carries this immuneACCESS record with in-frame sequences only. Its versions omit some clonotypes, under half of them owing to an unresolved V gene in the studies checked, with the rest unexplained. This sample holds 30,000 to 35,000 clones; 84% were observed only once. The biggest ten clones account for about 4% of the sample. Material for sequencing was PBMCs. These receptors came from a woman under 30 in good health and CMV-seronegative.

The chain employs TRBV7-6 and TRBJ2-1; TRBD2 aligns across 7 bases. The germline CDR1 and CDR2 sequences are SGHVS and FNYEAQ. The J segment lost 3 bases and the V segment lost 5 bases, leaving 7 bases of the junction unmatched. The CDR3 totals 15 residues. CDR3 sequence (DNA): TGTGCCAGCAGCCGTAACGGGGGGAGCTACAATGAGCAGTTCTTC. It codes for CASSRNGGSYNEQFF.

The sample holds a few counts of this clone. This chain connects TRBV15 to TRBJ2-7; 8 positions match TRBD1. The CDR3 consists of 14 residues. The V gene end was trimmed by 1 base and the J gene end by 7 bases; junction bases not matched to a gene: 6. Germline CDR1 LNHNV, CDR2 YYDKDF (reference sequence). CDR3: CATSRGQGAGEQYF. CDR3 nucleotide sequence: TGTGCCACCAGCAGAGGTCAGGGGGCGGGGGAGCAGTACTTC.

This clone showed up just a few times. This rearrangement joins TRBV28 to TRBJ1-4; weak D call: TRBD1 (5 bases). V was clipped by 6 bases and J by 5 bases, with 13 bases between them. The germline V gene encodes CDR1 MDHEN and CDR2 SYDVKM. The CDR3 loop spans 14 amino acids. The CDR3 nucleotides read TGTGCCAGCAGGAGGTCCGGGGGAAATGAAAAACTGTTTTTT. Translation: CASRRSGGNEKLFF.

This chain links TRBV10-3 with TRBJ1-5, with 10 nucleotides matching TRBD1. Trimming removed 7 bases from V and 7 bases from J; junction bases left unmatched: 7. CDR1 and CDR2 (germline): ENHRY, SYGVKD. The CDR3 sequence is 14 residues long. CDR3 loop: CAITRDRGGQPQHF. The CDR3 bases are TGTGCCATCACCCGGGACAGGGGCGGCCAGCCCCAGCATTTT.

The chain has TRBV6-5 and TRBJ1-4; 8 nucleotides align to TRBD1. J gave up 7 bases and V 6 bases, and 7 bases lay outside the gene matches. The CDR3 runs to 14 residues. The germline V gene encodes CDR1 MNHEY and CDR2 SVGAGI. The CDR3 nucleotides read TGTGCCAGCAGCTGGACAGGGCCAGGTGAAAAACTGTTTTTT. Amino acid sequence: CASSWTGPGEKLFF.

Here the CDR3 DNA reads TGCAGCGTTTACTCTCACTCTGGGGCCAACGTCCTGACTTTC. Amino acid sequence: CSVYSHSGANVLTF. This chain connects TRBV29-1 to TRBJ2-6; no clear D gene. The CDR3 covers 14 residues. The germline CDR1 and CDR2 sequences are SQVTM and ANQGSEA. V was trimmed by 5 bases and J by 0 bases, leaving 8 bases between them. The full variable domain, completed using reference TRBV29-1 and TRBJ2-6, is SAVISQKPSRDICQRGTSLTIQCQVDSQVTMMFWYRQQPGQSLTLIATANQGSEATYESGFVIDKFPISRPNLTFSTLTVSNMSPEDSSIYLCSVYSHSGANVLTFGAGSRLTVL.